Sequencing of this T cell receptor beta chain was carried out in a study of shared clonotypes between healthy human individuals. Study details: Per donor, three plates held CD4 naive cells, three held CD4 memory, two held CD8 naive and one held CD8 memory. Whole-study findings and limits: Unshared clonotypes carried lower generation probabilities than those common to all four donors. The genetic and exposure-history diversity represented was limited by few donors. Despite large depth, sorted-subset datasets appeared incompletely sequenced.

About this clone itself: The target antigen is unknown.

Trimming took 1 base from V and 7 from J, leaving 14 bases between them. The CDR3 extends over 14 amino acids. Germline CDR1 SGHRS, CDR2 YFSETQ. Data came from immunoSEQ multiplex PCR; TCRdb stores just in-frame clones and leaves some out. The table shows about 2.4 million clones, with approximately 93% occurring only once. The TCR originated in a man younger than 30 in good health. Some clones in this sample may be carry-over from other donors' samples. Sequenced input: naive CD4+ T cells from PBMCs. As for subset: CD45RA+ positively selected. The V call is TRBV5-1, the J call TRBJ1-1; no clear D gene. The DNA of the CDR3 is TGCGCCAGCAGCTTGAGTCCGGGGTTCAGTGAAGCTTTCTTT. This translates into CASSLSPGFSEAFF.